This TCR beta chain is drawn from a study of blood T cell repertoires in COVID-19. Background on the study: T cells, B-cell-depleted T cells, or PBMCs supplied cDNA or gDNA.

This clone was recorded at least ten times. TCRdb's table, derived via immunoSEQ multiplex PCR, lists solely in-frame clones and lacks some. The sample lists under 450,000 clones; around 87% were seen once. Specimen: PBMCs or T cells enriched from blood (not recorded which). This sequence originates from a man aged 25 to 45 who had recovered from COVID-19.

As DNA, the CDR3 is TGTGCCAGCAGTTCGGACAGTAACAATGAGCAGTTCTTC. Amino acids: CASSSDSNNEQFF. The chain has TRBV27 and TRBJ2-1, with TRBD1 as a possible D gene (6 bases). Germline V gene lookup returns CDR1 MNHEY and CDR2 SMNVEV (reference sequence). CDR3 size: 13 residues. V dropped 4 bases and J dropped 5 bases, with 9 bases sitting between them.